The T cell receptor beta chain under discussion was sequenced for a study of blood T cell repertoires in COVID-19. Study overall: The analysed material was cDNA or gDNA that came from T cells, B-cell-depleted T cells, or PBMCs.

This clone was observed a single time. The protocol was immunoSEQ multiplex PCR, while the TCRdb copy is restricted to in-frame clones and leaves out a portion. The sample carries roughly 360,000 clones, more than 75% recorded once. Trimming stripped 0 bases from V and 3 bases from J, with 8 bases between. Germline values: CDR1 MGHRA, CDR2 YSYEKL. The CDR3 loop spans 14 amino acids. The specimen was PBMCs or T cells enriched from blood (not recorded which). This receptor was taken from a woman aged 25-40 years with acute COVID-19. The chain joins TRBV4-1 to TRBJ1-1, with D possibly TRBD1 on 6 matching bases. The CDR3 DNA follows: TGCGCCAGCAGCCAAGAGGGGGCATACACTGAAGCTTTCTTT. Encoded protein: CASSQEGAYTEAFF.